This T cell receptor beta chain was recorded in a study of OX40 agonist ivuxolimab in advanced cancers. Study-level points and caveats: Within 6 weeks, CD4+ and CD8+ blood T cells expanded clonally at 0.1 to 3.0 mg/kg. Mean expanded clone counts were higher in CD8+ than CD4+ T cells.

Measured with immunoSEQ multiplex PCR; TCRdb has only the in-frame clones, and not every one. The sample lists some 62,000 clones; under 95% were seen once. With autoimmune disease history or systemic immunosuppression, patients were excluded. Peripheral blood came from all dose cohorts at three timepoints. Concerning this clone: The antigen is not known.

Trimming took 2 bases from V and 6 from J; bases not matched to a gene: 10. From germline, CDR1 is GTSNPN and CDR2 SVGIG (reference sequence). This CDR3 spans 15 amino acids. The clonotype comes from an adult with an advanced solid tumor such as melanoma, head and neck, liver or kidney cancer. The sequences come from CD4+ or CD8+ T cells sorted from blood, collected in a trial of the OX40 agonist ivuxolimab. The rearrangement joins TRBV30 to TRBJ1-1, with TRBD1 identical over 9 bases. In DNA form, the CDR3 reads TGTGCCTGGAGTCCATCGGGACAGGGTGAGGCTGAAGCTTTCTTT. Translating gives CAWSPSGQGEAEAFF.